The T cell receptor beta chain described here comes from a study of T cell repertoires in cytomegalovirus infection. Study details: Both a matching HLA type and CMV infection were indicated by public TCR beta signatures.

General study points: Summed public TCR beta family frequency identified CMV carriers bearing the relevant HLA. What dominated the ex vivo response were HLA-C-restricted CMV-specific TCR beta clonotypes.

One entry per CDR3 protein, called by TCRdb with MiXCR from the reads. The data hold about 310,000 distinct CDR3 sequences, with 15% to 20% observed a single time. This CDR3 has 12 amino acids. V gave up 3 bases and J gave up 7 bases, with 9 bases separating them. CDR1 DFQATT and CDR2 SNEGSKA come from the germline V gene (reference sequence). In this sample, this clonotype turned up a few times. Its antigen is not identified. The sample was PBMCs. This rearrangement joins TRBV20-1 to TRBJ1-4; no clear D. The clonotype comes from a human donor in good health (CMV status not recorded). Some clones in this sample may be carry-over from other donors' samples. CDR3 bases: TGCAGTGCTAGGGTTCGGGGTGAAAAACTGTTTTTT. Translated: CSARVRGEKLFF.